This TCR beta chain is drawn from a study of blood T cell repertoires in COVID-19. Original analysis: Reference gene primer amplification yielded estimated nucleated cell counts. The method was immunoSEQ multiplex PCR; TCRdb's version includes in-frame clones alone and lacks a portion of them. The DNA was the basis for D and trimming; V, J and clone size are from that table. This table has approximately 68,000 clones, around 84% appearing once. This CDR3 has 15 amino acids. Trimming took 3 bases from V and 5 from J; bases not matched to a gene: 9. Germline V lookup: CDR1 LGHDT, CDR2 YNNKEL (reference sequence).

This TCR derives from a man between 65 and 85 years old with active or convalescent COVID-19. The chain joins TRBV3-1 (or the pseudogene TRBV3-2) to TRBJ2-5; 7 bases line up with TRBD2. Sequenced: peripheral blood. In DNA form, the CDR3 reads TGTGCCAGCAGCCAGCCTAGCGGAGGGAGGGAGACCCAGTACTTC. Amino acids: CASSQPSGGRETQYF.